This T cell receptor beta chain was captured in a study of cytomegalovirus exposure and HLA in healthy donors (dated by TCRdb to 2016 to 2017). A note on the overall study: In an earlier analysis of approximately 500 of the donors, 276 Gb of sequence data and 90 million to 120 million unique TCR beta sequences from roughly 190 million T cells were reported. The aim of the study was to test whether cataloging public T cell receptors could identify signatures of past pathogen exposure. Rather than using new phenotypic data, the later analysis identified candidate immune exposures from TCR beta sequences and from how often those sequences occurred across donors. Along with the roughly 670-subject first cohort, a separate validation cohort of 120 different subjects was used. Five DR-DQ haplotypes were handled as single units for association and clustering because linkage in the cohort was strong. In a later analysis, previously published TCR beta repertoires from 500 to 750 donors were re-analyzed and high-resolution HLA genotyping was added so that TCR occurrence patterns could be studied. Alongside the repertoire data, information on donor age, sex, ethnicity and CMV serostatus was compiled. Every repertoire in the discovery cohort had been generated on one and the same sequencing platform. HLA typing included class I and class II loci at four-digit resolution. The study used immunosequencing to profile the T cell repertoires of several hundred subjects and linked those repertoires to cytomegalovirus serostatus. An early release covering more than 500 HLA-typed donors comprised approximately 290 gigabases of sequencing data and around 85 million unique TCR sequences. High-throughput TCR immunosequencing, statistical association of individual TCRs with disease status, and machine learning were combined to predict cytomegalovirus infection status. On average, 235,054 unique TCR beta nucleotide sequences were sequenced per donor among 300 to 500 genotyped donors of the cohort, with about 19% of those sequences being non-productive. The genetic ancestry cluster associated with self-reported Caucasian donors included 81% of the roughly 410 genotyped donors. Typing coverage differed by locus: A, B, C, DRB1 and DQB1 were typed in about 620-630 donors, DQA1 in 522, DPA1 in nearly 610, and DPB1 in 450 to 480. In a later genetic analysis, genome-wide SNP genotypes for about 65% of the 666 donors were used, and that subset was treated as a discovery cohort. An earlier analysis of approximately 580 of the donors used high-throughput TCR beta sequencing to judge whether each TCR beta V gene segment behaved as functional or pseudogenic.

Libraries came from the immunoSEQ multiplex PCR assay. The multiplex PCR relied on a mix of 60 forward primers for TCR Vbeta segments and 13 reverse primers for TCR Jbeta segments. The CDR3 region of rearranged TCR beta genes was amplified from genomic DNA by a multiplex PCR assay. Amplified TCR beta libraries were sequenced as 87-base-pair reads on the Illumina HiSeq System. In the original analysis: In a later analysis, 70 million to 95 million unique TCR beta chains were counted across the roughly 610 repertoires, and roughly 9.9 million of these chains were shared by at least two donors. To remove PCR and sequencing errors, raw reads were error-corrected and collapsed into unique sequences using a nearest-neighbor algorithm that merged closely related sequences. CDR3 sequences were aligned to IMGT reference sequences to assign V, D and J gene segments. Each retained sequence needed at least a six-nucleotide match to both a V gene segment and a J gene segment. Rearrangements were called productive when the CDR3 lacked stop codons and stayed in frame with V and J; all others were non-productive. CDR3 was defined according to IMGT convention as the region running from the second conserved V-encoded cysteine to the conserved J-encoded phenylalanine. Sequences without an unambiguous match to a single V gene segment were excluded from the earlier analysis of about 640 of the donors. An earlier analysis of around 600 of the donors classified V segments as functional when productive rearrangements were above 56.7% and as segregating when the standard deviation between donors was above 5%. A statistical classification framework was developed to diagnose cytomegalovirus status using the catalog of TCR beta chain sequences. In a later analysis, V and J genes were assigned by comparing TCR nucleotide sequences against IMGT/GENE-DB human TR gene sequences. A later analysis assigned CDR3 sequences and most-parsimonious VDJ recombination scenarios with the TCRdist pipeline. A later analysis defined each TCR beta chain by its CDR3 amino acid sequence plus V-gene family, and excluded reads lacking a unique V-gene family. As a way to deal with suspected cross-contamination and a sequencing artifact, a later analysis dropped 450 to 600 nucleotide sequences that were highly shared and had low generation probability. In a later analysis, a clonal expansion index was calculated for each public chain from normalized within-repertoire ranks of inferred template counts. Generation probabilities in a later analysis came from a VDJ recombination model fitted to out-of-frame rearrangements, and those results were checked against IGoR. Hypergeometric tests were used in a later analysis to score TCR-TCR, TCR-HLA and TCR-CMV co-occurrence, with a repertoire-size bias correction applied to the TCR pairs. In a later analysis, false discovery rates were estimated by permuting HLA or CMV assignments 20 times. In a later analysis, co-occurring TCRs were grouped with DBSCAN, and TCRdist sequence similarity was added when clustering was performed within HLA-allele-positive subsets. Repertoires with fewer than 30,000 or more than 120,000 public chains were left out of co-occurrence clustering, as were roughly five repertoires with anomalous nucleotide sharing. TCRdb re-hosts the immuneACCESS table, in-frame sequences only. Its copies lack some clones; in the studies checked, an unresolved V gene accounts for under half of them, and the cause for the rest is not known. D and trimming were read from the DNA, whereas the V and J calls and clone size are those reported in that table. A total of roughly 100,000 clones appear in this sample, around 80% of them only once. About 6% of the sample is in the top ten clones.

Sequences SEHNR (CDR1) and FQNEAQ (CDR2) are obtained from the germline V gene (reference sequence). The CDR3 numbers 12 residues from cysteine through phenylalanine. CDR3 DNA only is kept here, 36 bases in frame from base 1. V lost 7 bases and J lost 7 bases; the stretch between them is 14 bases long. Worth noting for this clone: It has no known antigen specificity. No qualities accompany the bases; no much larger clone lies one base away.

Findings and caveats that apply to the study as a whole: In both the original and validation cohorts, the classifier was reported to diagnose cytomegalovirus status with high specificity and sensitivity. Most TCR sequences were seen in very few donors, while some public TCRs were found in many individuals. A further reported finding was that TCR beta sequences accurately predicted the HLA-A and HLA-B alleles for most subjects in the first cohort. In a later genetic analysis, a missense DCLRE1C variant was associated with V-gene and J-gene trimming of TCR beta chains, and the association was replicated in an independent cohort. In a later genetic analysis, fewer N-insertions in productive TCRs were reported among donors in an Asian-associated ancestry cluster than the roughly 700-donor mean. According to a later analysis, parvovirus B19, influenza, CMV and Epstein-Barr virus appeared linked to several top co-occurrence clusters. The earlier analysis of 587 of the donors excluded approximately 15 rarely observed V segments, including chromosome 9 orphons, because counts were too low. In a later analysis, HLA-associated TCR beta chains showed more clonal expansion and lower generation probabilities than non-associated chains that were equally common. The 87-base-pair reads could not distinguish some IMGT-functional V segments, including TRBV6-2 and TRBV6-3, so those segments were excluded. Presence/absence analyses assumed roughly uniform sequencing depth across donors, an assumption that may not hold. A group of highly shared sequence variants was considered likely to be a technical artifact of the sequencing pipeline. A later analysis found that most CMV-associated TCR beta chains appeared HLA-restricted, with HLA associations seemingly driven largely by CMV exposure. Correlated functional status among segregating V segments might be attributable to linkage disequilibrium, but an unknown experimental factor could not be ruled out. A later analysis found that TCR association rates varied across HLA loci, with DRB1 alleles showing the most associated TCRs and HLA-C alleles the fewest. In vitro tests confirmed that a few of the cytomegalovirus-associated TCR beta chains recognize cytomegalovirus antigens. The study listed 150 to 200 TCR beta chains as associated with cytomegalovirus. Broadly in line with IMGT annotations, most TCR beta V segments showed up in productive rearrangements about 87% or about 30% of the time in an earlier analysis of some 590 of the donors. According to the authors, the approach could potentially be generalized to other disease states and immunological phenotypes. Strong co-occurrence of HLA alleles, especially DR and DQ, made assigning TCR associations to individual alleles difficult. In this cohort, only TCR beta chains were sequenced, and detectable features were limited by the absence of alpha or paired-chain data. The only immune exposure information available for the cohort was CMV serostatus. A later analysis associated about 18,000 TCR beta sequences with specific HLA alleles at a false discovery rate of 0.05. Because HLA typing was unavailable for some donors at each locus, only the typed subset was used in association tests.

The cohort consisted of hundreds of healthy bone marrow donors. Cohort members were all nominally healthy when sampled, although unrecorded immune exposures were likely present. The donor tested CMV seronegative and was one of the 352 seronegative cohort members. A peripheral blood sample was collected from each donor, and TCR beta sequencing was performed on peripheral blood mononuclear cells. The Qiagen DNeasy Blood Extraction Kit was used to extract genomic DNA from the blood cell samples. Source material: PBMCs. This receptor was identified in a male donor in good health and CMV-seronegative. The V and J genes are TRBV7-9 and TRBJ2-7, and the D gene may be TRBD2, 5 bases matching. The sequenced DNA: TGTGCCAGCAACCGGGGTATAGAGGAGCAGTACTTC. This is translated as CASNRGIEEQYF. The full variable domain, with segments outside the CDR3 supplied by the reference TRBV7-9 and TRBJ2-7 proteins, appears as DTGVSQNPRHKITKRGQNVTFRCDPISEHNRLYWYRQTLGQGPEFLTYFQNEAQLEKSRLLSDRFSAERPKGSFSTLEIQRTEQGDSAMYLCASNRGIEEQYFGPGTRLTVT.